Here is one TCR beta chain with its context. No antigen is known for it. The sample holds no much larger clone one base away, and base qualities are not on file. CD8 naive samples were obtained by positive selection for CCR7 among CD45RO-negative cells, yielding a CD45RA+CCR7+ population from which TemRA cells were excluded. The donors were healthy, HIV-negative adults with no recently reported acute infections or vaccinations. Every donor was a Caucasian adult residing in Nashville, Tennessee, USA. Blood was obtained by leukapheresis, after which PBMCs were separated by Ficoll-Histopaque density gradient centrifugation and cryopreserved in liquid nitrogen vapor phase. Analytical flow cytometry was used to check the purity and quantity of each magnetically sorted T cell population. From each sorted fraction, genomic DNA was isolated and quantified by UV absorbance on a Nanodrop 2000c. The entry originates in a study of shared clonotypes between healthy human individuals (dated by TCRdb to about 2020). With respect to the entire study: The cohort comprised a couple of women and three men aged 18 to 49 years. For each donor, CD4 naive and CD4 memory were each given three plates, CD8 naive was given two plates, and CD8 memory was given one plate. To increase sequencing depth and limit assay-specific biases, different laboratories used diverse techniques to prepare libraries and sequence TCR repertoires. Leukapheresis yielded between about 0.9 and 10 billion PBMCs per donor. To estimate repertoire size and how much clonotypes are shared between individuals, the study performed deep sequencing of blood TCR repertoires from 4 to 6 healthy adults.

In the germline V gene, CDR1 corresponds to WSHSY and CDR2 to SAAADI. The CDR3 starts with the cysteine, ends with the phenylalanine, and has 12 residues. The CDR3 DNA has 36 bases and is translated from base 1. V drops 5 bases and J drops 6 bases, leaving 11 bases in between. Using the deep immunoSEQ assay, multiplex PCR amplified TCR CDR3 regions from genomic DNA. For each cell subset, the extracted genomic DNA was distributed evenly across all wells of several immunoSEQ 96-well plates, and each plate served as one replicate. For sorted subsets, about 200 ng genomic DNA, equal to about 30,000 T cell genomes, was loaded into each replicate PCR. Purified libraries were measured with a Qubit 3.0 fluorometer, size-checked on a Bioanalyzer 2100, and measured again with the KAPA Library Quantification kit. Each immunoSEQ 96-well plate was sequenced on its own single-read 150-cycle Illumina NextSeq 550 flow cell. Per the source publication's procedure: Because only junctional sequences without quality scores were contained in the immunoSEQ output, filtering matching that applied to full-length reads could not be performed. Sequences were annotated with PyIR, a Python wrapper for IgBLAST v1.9, using IMGT germline references to assign V/J genes and CDR3. Reads with weak V/J assignments (E-value above 1e-6), missing CDR3, stop codons, out-of-frame junctions, or ambiguous translated residues were removed. V3J clonotypes were defined as sequences sharing an identical inferred V gene, J gene, and CDR3 amino acid sequence. To compute the percentage overlap between repertoires, the number of shared unique clonotypes was divided by the size of the smaller repertoire. Three approaches were used to assess repertoire richness: RTK rarefaction, the Chao1 estimator, and Recon v2.1 estimates of unobserved clonotypes. Generation probabilities were computed with OLGA for all TCRbeta clonotypes obtained by the gDNA method from a handful of donors. What TCRdb holds here is the immuneACCESS table cut down to in-frame rearrangements. Part of the clones is not present; checked against another copy, under half of the missing clones reflect an unresolved V gene, and the others are unexplained. V and J calls and clone size are as listed in that table; D and trimming were resolved from the DNA. Within this sample are some 2 million clones, with approximately 94% of them counted one time only. The ten largest clonotypes hold about 1.1% of the sample.

Here is what the overall study found, with its caveats: Pairwise subsampling led to the expectation that sequencing depth would affect the degree of clonotype sharing among donors. Naive subsets generally had larger estimated clonotype richness than memory subsets. The small number of donors limited the genetic and exposure-history diversity represented. Rarefaction of sorted-subset datasets indicated incomplete sequencing despite the large sequencing depth. Compared with non-shared clonotypes, the clonotypes found in all four sorted-subset donors had higher generation probabilities. Sharing across four donors was observed for 4.5% to 6.5% of naive CD4, less than 4% of naive CD8, about 2.3% of memory CD4, and approximately 0.41% of memory CD8 clonotypes. Sampling was limited to blood, and TCR repertoires in tissue likely differ from TCR repertoires in blood.

The rearranged chain carries TRBV10-2 and TRBJ2-7; TRBD2 is perhaps the D gene, given 6 matching bases. Sequenced: naive CD8+ T cells sorted from blood. The sample's cell subset or site label, decoded: CD45RA+CCR7+. This sequence originates from a man aged 18 to 30 in good health. The encoded CDR3 is CASSWTGSEQYF. The base sequence is TGCGCCAGCAGTTGGACCGGGAGCGAGCAGTACTTC.